One sample yielded the 14 T cell receptor beta chains listed below, sequenced in a study of blood T cell repertoires in COVID-19. Some clones are missing from TCRdb's copy, which holds only in-frame ones; the method was immunoSEQ multiplex PCR. Here the sample spans about 260,000 clones, around 84% being singletons. Sequencing was performed on PBMCs or T cells enriched from blood (not recorded which). These receptors all stem from a young man with acute COVID-19.

The chain carries TRBV28 and TRBJ2-1, with TRBD2 matching 13 bases. The V gene end was trimmed by 6 bases and the J gene end by 1 base; junction bases not matched to a gene: 9. CDR1 is MDHEN, CDR2 SYDVKM, per germline. The CDR3 contains 18 residues. The CDR3 sequence: CASRSRTSGRISYNEQFF. DNA for the CDR3: TGTGCCAGCAGATCACGGACTAGCGGGAGAATTTCCTACAATGAGCAGTTCTTC.

This chain joins TRBV7-3 and TRBJ1-2; TRBD1 matches at 10 bases. V lost 5 bases, J lost 6 bases, and 3 bases stayed unmatched. Germline V lookup: CDR1 SGHTA, CDR2 FQGTGA. The CDR3 has 13 amino acids. The CDR3 nucleotides read TGTGCCAGCAGCCATGGACAGGGGGATGGCTACACCTTC. Encoded protein: CASSHGQGDGYTF.

This clone is a singleton in its sample. The V call is TRBV9, the J call TRBJ2-3, with a possible D match to TRBD1 (5 bases). Trimming cost V 0 bases and J 0 bases, with 11 bases left between them. Germline CDR1 SGDLS, CDR2 YYNGEE. The CDR3 length is 16 residues. The CDR3 DNA reads TGTGCCAGCAGCGTAGGGGGCAGGGTAAGCACAGATACGCAGTATTTT. Translation: CASSVGGRVSTDTQYF. Full variable domain (missing parts from reference TRBV9 and TRBJ2-3): DSGVTQTPKHLITATGQRVTLRCSPRSGDLSVYWYQQSLDQGLQFLIQYYNGEERAKGNILERFSAQQFPDLHSELNLSSLELGDSALYFCASSVGGRVSTDTQYFGPGTRLTVL.

This chain connects TRBV27 to TRBJ1-6; D perhaps matches TRBD1 (6 bases). Germline V gene lookup returns CDR1 MNHEY and CDR2 SMNVEV (reference sequence). V was pared by 6 bases and J by 8 bases, with 20 bases between. There are 16 residues in the CDR3. CDR3 in amino acids: CASRGAAGVGDSPLHF. Here the CDR3 DNA reads TGTGCCAGCAGAGGTGCCGCAGGGGTCGGGGATTCACCCCTCCACTTT.

CDR3 amino acids: CASRRTSGTHEQYV. CDR3 sequence (DNA): TGTGCCAGCAGACGGACTAGCGGGACCCACGAGCAGTACGTC. The V call is TRBV6-5, the J call TRBJ2-7, with 12 positions matching TRBD2. Germline CDR1 is MNHEY and CDR2 is SVGAGI. The junction had 5 bases not matched to a gene; V was cut back by 6 bases and J by 5 bases. The CDR3 extends over 14 amino acids.

As regards this clone: Other DNA sequences from this sample encode an identical CDR3 as well. The rearrangement links TRBV3-1 (or the pseudogene TRBV3-2) to TRBJ1-2; D might be TRBD1 (6 bases). Trimming left V 4 bases short and J 2 bases short, with 11 bases between. The germline CDR1 and CDR2 sequences are LGHDT and YNNKEL (reference sequence). The CDR3 spans 14 residues. The CDR3 DNA reads as TGTGCCAGCAGCCGAACAACAGGGAACTATGGCTACACCTTC. Translating gives CASSRTTGNYGYTF.

The CDR3 nucleotides read TGTGCCAGCAGCCTCCTTGCGGGGACAGGCTCTGGGGCCAACGTCCTGACTTTC. Its protein product is CASSLLAGTGSGANVLTF. V is TRBV3-1 (or the pseudogene TRBV3-2) and J is TRBJ2-6; TRBD1 matches 8 bases. The CDR3 is made up of 18 amino acids. After removal of 4 bases from V and 0 bases from J, the junction contained 8 bases not matched to a gene. CDR1 and CDR2 from the germline V gene are LGHDT and YNNKEL (reference sequence).

The gene calls are TRBV19 and TRBJ1-5; possible D gene TRBD1, 5 bases. The V end was cut by 4 bases, the J end by 1 base, with 8 bases between. The CDR3 has 14 residues. Germline V gene lookup returns CDR1 LNHDA and CDR2 SQIVND (reference sequence). The CDR3 DNA sequence: TGTGCCAGTAGTAGGGGGGAGAGCAATCAGCCCCAGCATTTT. Its protein product is CASSRGESNQPQHF.

This clone was counted between two and nine times. The V call is TRBV11-2, the J call TRBJ2-3; TRBD1 aligns across 9 bases. V lost 3 bases, J lost 5 bases, and 3 bases stayed unmatched. This CDR3 contains 14 residues. The germline CDR1 and CDR2 sequences are SGHAT and FQNNGV. The CDR3 coding sequence is TGTGCCAGCAGCTTTGGGGACAGGGTAGATACGCAGTATTTT. Translating it yields CASSFGDRVDTQYF.

The rearrangement joins TRBV24-1 to TRBJ1-5, with D possibly matching TRBD1 (6 bases). V was cut by 11 bases and J by 0 bases, with 13 bases left in between. The CDR3 totals 14 residues. The V gene's germline CDR1 is KGHDR and CDR2 SFDVKD. The CDR3 region is CAMDRFYSNQPQHF. For the CDR3, the DNA is TGTGCCATGGACAGATTTTATAGCAATCAGCCCCAGCATTTT.

This clone appeared once. The V gene is TRBV7-6, the J gene TRBJ2-2; D may be TRBD1 (7 bases). From germline, CDR1 is SGHVS and CDR2 FNYEAQ. The CDR3 sequence is 16 residues long. V lost 5 bases to trimming and J lost 4 bases, with 17 bases between them. CDR3 DNA: TGTGCCAGCAGCGTGATGAGGGGGCGGGGCACCGGGGAGCTGTTTTTT. Translated: CASSVMRGRGTGELFF. The full variable domain, rest sourced from reference TRBV7-6 and TRBJ2-2, is GAGVSQSPRYKVTKRGQDVALRCDPISGHVSLYWYRQALGQGPEFLTYFNYEAQQDKSGLPNDRFSAERPEGSISTLTIQRTEQRDSAMYRCASSVMRGRGTGELFFGEGSRLTVL.

This clone has just a few counts. Here the CDR3 reads CASSLDAGGDNTGELFF. The CDR3 coding sequence is TGTGCCAGCAGCTTAGATGCAGGGGGCGATAACACCGGGGAGCTGTTTTTT. V gene TRBV11-3 combines with J gene TRBJ2-2; 8 bases align to TRBD1. Trimming removed 0 bases from V and 2 bases from J; junction bases left unmatched: 5. This CDR3 has 17 residues. Looked up from germline, CDR1 is SGHNT and CDR2 is YENEEA.

The chain recombines TRBV2 with TRBJ2-3; D ambiguous. V lost 5 bases to trimming and J lost 2 bases, with 8 bases between them. Germline V lookup: CDR1 SNHLY, CDR2 FYNNEI. The CDR3 covers 13 residues. CDR3 protein: CASSFHPTDTQYF. CDR3 bases: TGTGCCAGCAGTTTTCATCCCACAGATACGCAGTATTTT.

In regard to this clone: Other DNA variants within this sample encode the same CDR3. The rearrangement links TRBV5-1 to TRBJ2-3; D possibly corresponds to TRBD2 (5 bases). V was shortened by 4 bases and J by 6 bases, with 9 bases between the two germline ends. This CDR3 is built from 12 residues. In germline, CDR1 is SGHRS, CDR2 YFSETQ. DNA of the CDR3: TGCGCCAGCAGCCTAGCCCTTGATACGCAGTATTTT. It codes for CASSLALDTQYF.